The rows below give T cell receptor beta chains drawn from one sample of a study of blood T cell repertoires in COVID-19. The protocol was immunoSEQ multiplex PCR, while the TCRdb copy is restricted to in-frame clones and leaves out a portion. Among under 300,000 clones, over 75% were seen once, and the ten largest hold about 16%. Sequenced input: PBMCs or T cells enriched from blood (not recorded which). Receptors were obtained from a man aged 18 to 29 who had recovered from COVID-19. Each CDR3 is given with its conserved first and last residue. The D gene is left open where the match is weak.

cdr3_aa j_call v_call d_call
CASSLEVAGEQFF TRBJ2-1 TRBV11-2 TRBD2
CATRLTSGGASSYNEQFF TRBJ2-1 TRBV19 TRBD2
CASRPRWESDTQYF TRBJ2-3 TRBV6-5 -
CSAGTGATNEKLFF TRBJ1-4 TRBV29-1 TRBD1
CASSQGLRYDTQYF TRBJ2-3 TRBV3-1/TRBV3-2 -
CASSLGQGTHEQYF TRBJ2-7 TRBV7-6 TRBD1
CASSREGSSDEQYF TRBJ2-7 TRBV2 TRBD2
CASSVGTGNYGYTF TRBJ1-2 TRBV9 TRBD1
CASSLGQVNEKLFF TRBJ1-4 TRBV5-8 -
CASSQYRADKGTLHF TRBJ1-6 TRBV7-2 -
CASSSTQGQPQHF TRBJ1-5 TRBV18 -
CASSAQSGANEKLFF TRBJ1-4 TRBV5-1 -
CASRGTGAGAEAFF TRBJ1-1 TRBV2 TRBD1
CASSPWTSPGQETQYF TRBJ2-5 TRBV7-9 TRBD2
CASSLPSPGLAGIEQFF TRBJ2-1 TRBV5-1 TRBD2
CASRRQGTNEQFF TRBJ2-1 TRBV28 TRBD1
CATSNRAQETQYF TRBJ2-5 TRBV24-1 -
CASSLMLGQGENEQFF TRBJ2-1 TRBV7-7 TRBD1
CASSAQDSNQPQHF TRBJ1-5 TRBV19 -
CASSSTPSYEQYF TRBJ2-7 TRBV5-8 -
CASSYRGLLEPQHF TRBJ1-5 TRBV5-5 TRBD1
CASSQRTFYEQYF TRBJ2-7 TRBV3-1/TRBV3-2 -
CASSYNAGTGGGIQYF TRBJ2-4 TRBV7-2 TRBD1
CAISESVGGLGEQYF TRBJ2-7 TRBV10-3 TRBD2
CASSEPRVGGGYTF TRBJ1-2 TRBV6-1 -
CASSLRQTPSPLHF TRBJ1-6 TRBV4-1 -
CASSLGTSGGFAETQYF TRBJ2-5 TRBV5-1 TRBD2
CASSWRDSPIEPQHF TRBJ1-5 TRBV19 TRBD1
CASSQAREFQETQYF TRBJ2-5 TRBV3-1/TRBV3-2 -
CASTTTGGTGELFF TRBJ2-2 TRBV6-5 -
CAISEYGANYGYTF TRBJ1-2 TRBV10-3 -
CASSQVSQDTQYF TRBJ2-3 TRBV3-1/TRBV3-2 -
CASSIEGRRNTEAFF TRBJ1-1 TRBV19 -
CASSETGGASYEQYF TRBJ2-7 TRBV25-1 TRBD1
CASSWGDRQTGELFF TRBJ2-2 TRBV5-1 -
CASSQDRRGPEAFF TRBJ1-1 TRBV3-1/TRBV3-2 -
CASSFGGHTEAFF TRBJ1-1 TRBV12-3/TRBV12-4 -
CASSYIGGGTQYF TRBJ2-5 TRBV6-5 -
CATKGGTANQPQHF TRBJ1-5 TRBV15 -
CATRGGPEHQETQYF TRBJ2-5 TRBV28 TRBD2
CASSFDRGGEAFF TRBJ1-1 TRBV7-9 TRBD1
CASSRGQGGSGNTIYF TRBJ1-3 TRBV11-2 TRBD1
CASSVTENTEAFF TRBJ1-1 TRBV2 -
CASSESAEFSGEAFF TRBJ1-1 TRBV10-1 -
CASSIHRDRPYGYTF TRBJ1-2 TRBV27 TRBD1
CASSLSGGGYTEAFF TRBJ1-1 TRBV28 -
CTSTGTSGYNEQFF TRBJ2-1 TRBV1 -
CASSIREGGLVPQYF TRBJ2-5 TRBV19 -
CASSLYFRATPGNEKLFF TRBJ1-4 TRBV27 -
CASSEASGNYGYTF TRBJ1-2 TRBV2 -
CAWSDGISGNTIYF TRBJ1-3 TRBV30 -
CASSSGTTIFF TRBJ2-1 TRBV13 TRBD2
CASSQAPGSGAGLAGDYEQYF TRBJ2-7 TRBV4-1 TRBD2
CASSPDRAPGGGYTF TRBJ1-2 TRBV18 TRBD1
CASVGLADTGELFF TRBJ2-2 TRBV6-5 TRBD2